This T cell receptor (beta chain) emerged from a study of neurological immune-mediated disorders. The V gene's germline CDR1 is MNHEY and CDR2 SVGAGI. The CDR3 covers 14 residues. Trimming removed 2 bases at V and 3 bases at J, with 10 bases between. Synthesis of cDNA was performed by 5'RACE using 10-nucleotide random UMIs. MiXCR, applied by TCRdb to the 5' RACE reads, yields one record per CDR3 protein. The sample records 50,000 or so distinct CDR3 sequences, more than 20% being singletons. The healthy controls volunteered at a blood bank in Maryland, USA. Material: PBMCs. This receptor was taken from a woman in her 70s in good health. The gene calls are TRBV6-5 and TRBJ1-1; perhaps TRBD1 as D (5 bases). CDR3 sequence reads: CASSYGGTDTEAFF. CDR3 nucleotides: TGTGCCAGCAGTTACGGAGGGACGGACACTGAAGCTTTCTTT.